This T cell receptor beta chain was sequenced in a study of Ad26.COV2.S vaccination and SARS-CoV-2 variants (dated by TCRdb to about 2021). Looking at the study overall: Vaccine-arm donors came from COV1001, a multicentre, randomized, double-blind, placebo-controlled phase I-IIa trial of Ad26.COV2.S in healthy adults. Ad26.COV2.S was given intramuscularly at 5x10^10 or 1x10^11 viral particles, as a single shot or as two shots 56 days apart. TCRbeta repertoire sequencing served as the tool for gauging how specific and how broad the SARS-CoV-2-reactive T cell receptors were following Ad26.COV2.S vaccination. The TCR-sequenced set comprised about 32 samples: some 20 Ad26.COV2.S vaccine recipients, 5 placebo recipients and 8 SARS-CoV-2 convalescent individuals. Trial participants were randomized into five groups of five, in which low-dose or high-dose Ad26.COV2.S was given once or twice, or placebo was given on both occasions. Investigators did not know the trial group allocation while performing experiments and assessing outcomes. Here is what the overall study found, with its caveats: After vaccination, spike-specific CD8+ and CD4+ T cell responses were reported to show substantial breadth. Vaccine and placebo recipients had similar non-spike TCR breadth, a finding consistent with the vaccine containing only spike. The study was not powered for comparison of responses between vaccine doses or regimens. It was noted by the authors that total T cell responses may have been underestimated by the TCR breadth and depth analyses. Ad26.COV2.S recipients had higher spike-specific TCR breadth than placebo recipients (P = 0.0014).

Per the publication, the treatment or condition label means: roughly 20 received Ad26.COV2.S at low or high dose, single or two shots; about 5 received placebo; per-sample allocation not given. Repertoires of vaccine and placebo recipients were sequenced from samples collected on day 63 after the first injection. Between 29 July and 7 August 2020, Cohort 1b enrolled around 24 adults aged 18-55 years at one site in Boston, USA. Ad26.COV2.S was a replication-incompetent adenovirus type 26 vector expressing a prefusion-stabilized SARS-CoV-2 spike protein from the original Wuhan strain. The immunoSEQ Assay was used to sequence TCRbeta CDR3 regions. After extraction, genomic DNA underwent amplification by bias-controlled multiplex PCR, followed by high-throughput sequencing. The study's own analysis went as follows. To quantify the absolute abundance of each unique TCRbeta CDR3 region, sequences were collapsed and filtered. Usable DNA was measured by amplifying reference genes present in all nucleated cells, and TCRbeta template counts were normalized to that usable DNA to estimate T cell fraction. Repertoire TCRs were annotated as SARS-CoV-2-specific when V gene, CDR3 amino acid sequence and J gene were exactly matched to a known reactive TCR set. MIRA supplied the reference SARS-CoV-2 TCR set, which was filtered for enrichment in COVID-19-positive ImmuneCODE repertoires so that public or cross-reactive TCRs were removed. Using the MIRA antigens, annotated TCRs were further analysed by specific ORF or by position within an ORF. Breadth was defined as annotated unique rearrangements over total unique productive rearrangements; depth was the summed frequency of those rearrangements. Two-sided Wilcoxon rank-sum tests were applied when comparing TCR breadth between groups. The clones in this table, taken by TCRdb from immuneACCESS, are in-frame only. Not every clone is retained; where verified, under half of the shortfall comes from an unresolved V gene, and the cause of the rest is unknown. V, J and clone size are taken as reported in that table, and D and trimming were inferred from the DNA itself. A total of 300,000 to 400,000 clones appear in this sample, 65% to 90% of them only once. The ten most abundant clones make up over 8.5% of the sample.

This clone has only one observation. Its antigen remains undetermined. No much larger clone is present one base from it, and per-base qualities are unavailable. The sample here was peripheral blood, taken in a trial of Ad26.COV2.S vaccine versus placebo. The source of this sequence is a person between 18 and 65 years old who received the Ad26.COV2.S COVID-19 vaccine or a placebo.

The CDR3 region reads CASSPLEGPNGDEQFF. Read as DNA, the sequence is TGCGCCAGCAGCCCACTTGAGGGCCCGAACGGGGATGAGCAGTTCTTC. The rearrangement combines TRBV4-1 with TRBJ2-1; tentative D gene TRBD2, with 5 bases matching. Cut back by 4 bases and 8 bases, the V and J ends lie 21 bases apart. There are 16 amino acids in the CDR3, from cysteine to phenylalanine inclusive. Only the CDR3 DNA stays, 48 bases, in frame from base 1. CDR1 and CDR2 are read off the germline V gene as MGHRA and YSYEKL.